This TCR beta chain derives from a study of control samples from healthy donors and cancer patients. This CDR3 contains 14 residues. The junction had 2 bases not matched to a gene; V was cut back by 0 bases and J by 6 bases. The V gene's germline CDR1 is LNHDA and CDR2 SQIVND (reference sequence). The protocol was immunoSEQ multiplex PCR, while the TCRdb copy is restricted to in-frame clones and leaves out a portion. The data contain 75,000 to 100,000 clones, around 83% of them seen just once; the ten biggest clones take up around 1.3%. Only a few counts were recorded for this clone. This chain links TRBV19 with TRBJ2-1; 7 nucleotides line up with TRBD2. The sample taken for sequencing was blood. This sequence was found in a woman aged 45-60 years in good health. CDR3 in DNA: TGTGCCAGTAGTATAGACAGGGAGGGCAATGAGCAGTTCTTC. Its translation: CASSIDREGNEQFF. Based on the CDR3 plus reference TRBV19 and TRBJ2-1, the full variable domain is DGGITQSPKYLFRKEGQNVTLSCEQNLNHDAMYWYRQDPGQGLRLIYYSQIVNDFQKGDIAEGYSVSREKKESFPLTVTSAQKNPTAFYLCASSIDREGNEQFFGPGTRLTVL.